This is a list of T cell receptor beta chains from one sample in a study of shared T cell receptors in the human thymus. This table comes from immunoSEQ multiplex PCR, and its TCRdb copy is limited to in-frame clones, with some not included. The sample contains 600,000 to 900,000 clones, approximately 83% of which appear only once. The same sample was also studied in work on human thymus T cells.

Input material: thymocytes. The receptors were gathered from a girl under two years old with a congenital heart defect. Each CDR3 is given with its conserved first and last residue. The order of the fields is D gene, CDR3 length, J gene, V gene, clone size, CDR3 DNA, CDR3 protein. D genes are given only for firm matches. The listing skips clone size in some rows; elsewhere it reads once, few, many or a size class.

TRBD1 15 TRBJ2-4 TRBV5-1 - TGCGCCAGCAGCCCACAGGGGGTGGCCAAAAACATTCAGTACTTC CASSPQGVAKNIQYF
- 14 TRBJ1-5 TRBV4-1 - TGCGCCAGCAGCCAAGGGACAGACAATCAGCCCCAGCATTTT CASSQGTDNQPQHF
- 12 TRBJ1-2 TRBV7-8 - TGTGCCAGCAGATCCCCGAGAGGCGGCTACACCTTC CASRSPRGGYTF
TRBD1 14 TRBJ2-7 TRBV15 - TGTGCCACCAGCAGAGACCGGACAGGGTGGATTCAGTACTTC CATSRDRTGWIQYF
- 15 TRBJ1-5 TRBV7-7 - TGTGCTAGCAGCTCTGAGGTACAATTCCATCAGCCCCAGCATTTT CASSSEVQFHQPQHF
TRBD1 17 TRBJ1-3 TRBV9 - TGTGCCAGCAGCCTCTATGGACAGGGTAGCTCTGGAAACACCATATATTTT CASSLYGQGSSGNTIYF
- 17 TRBJ1-1 TRBV9 - TGTGCCAGCAGCGTCACTCCTCGCGGGGAGGGAAACACTGAAGCTTTCTTT CASSVTPRGEGNTEAFF
- 11 TRBJ2-5 TRBV6-5 - TGTGCCACCTCTAGGCAAGAGACCCAGTACTTC CATSRQETQYF
TRBD1 16 TRBJ1-2 TRBV15 - TGTGCCACCAGCGCAGAAAGACAGGGATCTAACTATGGCTACACCTTC CATSAERQGSNYGYTF
- 16 TRBJ1-6 TRBV28 - TGTGCCAGCAGTTCCAAGGTACAGGGTAGGCATTCACCCCTCCACTTT CASSSKVQGRHSPLHF
- 14 TRBJ2-7 TRBV25-1 - TGTGCCAGCAGTGTTGGTACCAGATACTACGAGCAGTACTTC CASSVGTRYYEQYF
TRBD1 15 TRBJ2-7 TRBV19 few TGTGCCAGTAGTATGGTTCGGGGACAGCCCTACGAGCAGTACTTC CASSMVRGQPYEQYF
TRBD1 16 TRBJ1-6 TRBV9 - TGTGCCAGCAGCGCAGACAGGGTGGGGCTCGGGTCACCCCTCCACTTT CASSADRVGLGSPLHF
- 12 TRBJ1-5 TRBV10-2 - TGCGCCAGCAGCCTCCCCGATCAGCCCCAGCATTTT CASSLPDQPQHF
TRBD1 15 TRBJ1-2 TRBV7-9 - TGTGCCAGCAGCTTGACCGGACAGGGTAACTATGGCTACACCTTC CASSLTGQGNYGYTF
TRBD1 14 TRBJ2-7 TRBV27 - TGTGCCAGCAGCGCAGGGGGTTATACCTACGAGCAGTACTTC CASSAGGYTYEQYF
- 19 TRBJ1-5 TRBV19 - TGTGCCAGTAGTCGCCTGCCATTGAGGGGAGGAATAAGCAATCAGCCCCAGCATTTT CASSRLPLRGGISNQPQHF
- 15 TRBJ1-5 TRBV5-8 - TGTGCCAGCAGCTTTACCGGGTTCCATATCAAGGCCCAGCATTTT CASSFTGFHIKAQHF
- 16 TRBJ2-1 TRBV19 - TGTGCCAGTACCCCCAGGGTTAGAGACTCCTACAATGAGCAGTTCTTC CASTPRVRDSYNEQFF
TRBD1 15 TRBJ1-2 TRBV6-5 - TGTGCCAGCTGGGACAGGGGCAGGGGGGACTATGGCTACACCTTC CASWDRGRGDYGYTF
TRBD1 14 TRBJ1-5 TRBV2 - TGTGCCAGCAGGACGGACAGGGGGCTACAGCCCCAGCATTTT CASRTDRGLQPQHF
TRBD1 14 TRBJ2-2 TRBV5-1 - TGCGCCAGCAGCTTGGGAGACAGGGTCGGGGAGCTGTTTTTT CASSLGDRVGELFF
- 16 TRBJ1-3 TRBV25-1 few TGTGCCAGCAGTGACCGCAGGGCCGGCTCTGGAAACACCATATATTTT CASSDRRAGSGNTIYF
TRBD1 21 TRBJ2-7 TRBV6-1 - TGTGCCAGCAGTGAAGGAACAGGGGGGCAATTCCGACACACAAAGAACTACGAGCAGTACTTC CASSEGTGGQFRHTKNYEQYF
TRBD1 14 TRBJ1-2 TRBV19 - TGTGCCAGCGGGAAGGACAGGGGGGACTATGGCTACACCTTC CASGKDRGDYGYTF
TRBD2 19 TRBJ2-1 TRBV4-2 - TGTGCCAGCAGCCCACGACTAGCGGGGGTTTTCAGCTCCTACAATGAGCAGTTCTTC CASSPRLAGVFSSYNEQFF
TRBD1 17 TRBJ1-4 TRBV27 - TGTGCCAGCAGTTTAGGTTGGACAGGGCCTTCTAATGAAAAACTGTTTTTT CASSLGWTGPSNEKLFF
- 14 TRBJ1-1 TRBV11-2 - TGTGCCAGCAGCTTAGATCGCGGGGTTTCTGAAGCTTTCTTT CASSLDRGVSEAFF
- 14 TRBJ2-2 TRBV10-1 - TGCGCCAGCACTTATGACAGAAACACCGGGGAGCTGTTTTTT CASTYDRNTGELFF
- 16 TRBJ2-1 TRBV7-6 - TGTGCCAGCAGCCTGACCGGTGGCGGGGTTTACAATGAGCAGTTCTTC CASSLTGGGVYNEQFF
- 13 TRBJ1-1 TRBV2 - TGTGCCAGCAGAATCGTGGGGAGGCCTGAAGCTTTCTTT CASRIVGRPEAFF
- 15 TRBJ2-5 TRBV5-4 - TGTGCCAGCAGCTTGGCCCCCTCCAGCGGTGAGACCCAGTACTTC CASSLAPSSGETQYF
- 17 TRBJ2-7 TRBV5-1 - TGCGCCAGCAGCCAACGCCCCCGGACAGACCGAGCAAACGAGCAGTACTTC CASSQRPRTDRANEQYF
TRBD2 19 TRBJ2-7 TRBV5-1 - TGCGCCAGCAGCGCTCATCCCGGGACTAGCGGGGGCCTTACCTACGAGCAGTACTTC CASSAHPGTSGGLTYEQYF
TRBD2 18 TRBJ2-2 TRBV4-1 - TGCGCCAGCAGCCAAGATGGGAGCGGGGGGGCACTCGCCGGGGAGCTGTTTTTT CASSQDGSGGALAGELFF
TRBD2 15 TRBJ2-3 TRBV19 - TGTGCCAGTAGTACCTGGGGGGGGGACACAGATACGCAGTATTTT CASSTWGGDTDTQYF
TRBD1 12 TRBJ1-1 TRBV6-5 - TGTGCCAGCCGGACAGGGGGTACTGAAGCTTTCTTT CASRTGGTEAFF
TRBD1 18 TRBJ2-1 TRBV7-9 - TGTGCCAGCAGCTTAGGACTCCGGGACAGGGGGAGATACAATGAGCAGTTCTTC CASSLGLRDRGRYNEQFF
TRBD1 15 TRBJ1-4 TRBV10-1 - TGCGCCAGCAGGGGTATGGGACAGGGATATGAAAAACTGTTTTTT CASRGMGQGYEKLFF
TRBD1 14 TRBJ1-1 TRBV27 - TGTGCCAGCAGTTTATCGGACAGGGCTCCTGAAGCTTTCTTT CASSLSDRAPEAFF
- 15 TRBJ2-1 TRBV4-3 - TGCGCCAGCAGCCAAGAGCGGCCCGAACAGGGTGAGCAGTTCTTC CASSQERPEQGEQFF
TRBD1 16 TRBJ1-2 TRBV5-5 once TGTGCCAGCAACACCAGACCGACAGGGGATGTTAGGGGCTACACCTTC CASNTRPTGDVRGYTF
TRBD1 17 TRBJ2-3 TRBV30 - TGTGCCTGGAGCGGACAGGGGGCGCGGGTCAAAACAGATACGCAGTATTTT CAWSGQGARVKTDTQYF
- 13 TRBJ1-2 TRBV30 few TGTGCCTGGAGTTACGACAGTAACTATGGCTACACCTTC CAWSYDSNYGYTF
TRBD2 18 TRBJ2-1 TRBV4-1 - TGCGCCAGCAGCCCTAAAGGCTTAGCGGGGGGGCCCTACAATGAGCAGTTCTTC CASSPKGLAGGPYNEQFF
- 13 TRBJ2-5 TRBV11-2 - TGTGCCAGCAGCTTAAACAGGCTGGAGACCCAGTACTTC CASSLNRLETQYF